This T cell receptor (beta chain) originates from a study of Tregs in tolerant kidney transplant recipients. The nonmyeloablative bone marrow transplants came from related graft donors, with transient mixed chimerism. Germline CDR1 reads SGHRS; CDR2 reads YFSETQ. This CDR3 is 13 amino acids long. Trimming cost V 5 bases and J 5 bases, with 10 bases left between them. The protocol was immunoSEQ multiplex PCR, while the TCRdb copy is restricted to in-frame clones and leaves out a portion. The sample lists over 70,000 clones; 90% to 95% were seen once. In the case of this clone: The antigen remains undetermined.

Findings and limits, study-wide: Changing PCR primers prevented nucleotide comparison between some patients' samples.

Sequenced here: CD4+ T cells from blood (PBMCs), sampled 24 months after the transplant. The receptor comes from a human patient who received a combined kidney and bone marrow transplant. Among the T cells, some may be from the graft donor. The chain uses TRBV5-1 and TRBJ1-4; D is unresolved. The CDR3 coding sequence is TGCGCCAGCAGTGTAGCGGGGAATGAAAAACTGTTTTTT. Translation gives CASSVAGNEKLFF. Full variable domain (missing parts from reference TRBV5-1 and TRBJ1-4): KAGVTQTPRYLIKTRGQQVTLSCSPISGHRSVSWYQQTPGQGLQFLFEYFSETQRNKGNFPGRFSGRQFSNSRSEMNVSTLELGDSALYLCASSVAGNEKLFFGSGTQLSVL.